A single sample is the source of the 7 T cell receptor beta chains below, sequenced in a study of T-cell reconstitution after alpha-beta-depleted transplantation in children. Unique molecular identifiers were used in preparing the TCRbeta library. Each CDR3 protein gets one entry after TCRdb re-called the PCR reads with MiXCR. The repertoire includes tens of thousands of distinct CDR3 sequences, about 40% of them detected once, and around 98% sits in the top ten. The sequencing here drew on PBMCs, mostly from graft donor cells, taken 360 days after TCRalphabeta/CD19-depleted stem cell transplant. These receptor sequences come from a male patient younger than 18 who had a stem cell transplant for acute lymphoblastic leukemia, so the T cells may come from the graft donor.

The chain combines TRBV29-1 with TRBJ1-1, with a possible D match to TRBD1 (6 bases). This CDR3 contains 12 residues. V lost 3 bases to trimming and J lost 11 bases, with 16 bases between them. Germline V lookup: CDR1 SQVTM, CDR2 ANQGSEA. CDR3 coding DNA: TGCAGCGTTGACAAAGAAGGACAGAAGGCTTTCTTT. Translating gives CSVDKEGQKAFF.

V is TRBV6-5 and J is TRBJ2-5, with 9 bases lining up with TRBD1. Trimming at V came to 4 bases and at J to 6 bases, leaving 6 bases not matched to a gene. The CDR3 contains 14 residues. Germline V gene lookup returns CDR1 MNHEY and CDR2 SVGAGI. In nucleotides, the CDR3 is TGTGCCAGCAGTTTGGGACAGGGAGGGCAGACCCAGTACTTC. Protein sequence: CASSLGQGGQTQYF.

The chain is built from TRBV5-6 and TRBJ2-1; no clear D gene. The CDR3 contains 16 residues. The germline V gene has CDR1 SGHDT and CDR2 YYEEEE. The V and J ends lost 0 bases and 8 bases respectively, with 18 bases between them. CDR3 sequence reads: CASSLALDPPEDEQFF. DNA for the CDR3: TGTGCCAGCAGCTTGGCCTTGGACCCGCCAGAGGATGAGCAGTTCTTC.

The chain links TRBV12-3 or TRBV12-4 to TRBJ2-7; tentative D call: TRBD1 (5 bases). Trimming cost V 5 bases and J 0 bases, with 14 bases left between them. This CDR3 comprises 15 residues. The CDR3 protein is CASSPSDSLSYEQYF. CDR3 bases: TGTGCCAGCAGTCCTTCAGACAGCCTCTCCTACGAGCAGTACTTC.

This clonotype was observed a handful of times. The chain carries TRBV5-1 and TRBJ1-5; D may be TRBD1 (5 bases). There are 15 residues in the CDR3. Germline assignment: CDR1 SGHRS and CDR2 YFSETQ. V was trimmed by 3 bases and J by 0 bases, leaving 10 bases between them. The CDR3 nucleotides are TGCGCCAGCAGCTGGGACGGGACTAGCAATCAGCCCCAGCATTTT. Protein: CASSWDGTSNQPQHF.

As DNA, the CDR3 is TGCAGCCCAAGGACAGGCGGCCCTCAAAACATTCAGTACTTC. It translates to CSPRTGGPQNIQYF. The chain has TRBV29-1 and TRBJ2-4, with 7 bases identical to TRBD1. Germline-derived CDR1 and CDR2 are SQVTM and ANQGSEA. This CDR3 contains 14 residues. V lost 8 bases, J lost 5 bases, and 12 bases stayed unmatched.

Only a few counts were recorded for this clonotype. The chain couples TRBV12-3 or TRBV12-4 to TRBJ1-4; 9 bases are shared with TRBD1. Trimming cost V 3 bases and J 13 bases; bases outside gene matches: 6. This CDR3 is 13 amino acids long. The CDR3, as DNA: TGTGCCAGCAGTTTTCCGGACAGGGGCGGACTGTTTTTT. Translated: CASSFPDRGGLFF.